Listed below are T cell receptor beta chains from one sample, sequenced in a study of T-cell reconstitution after alpha-beta-depleted transplantation in children. TCRdb ran MiXCR on the PCR reads and lists one entry per CDR3 protein. The sample consists of about 92,000 distinct CDR3 sequences, 9.5% to 15% of them appearing once. The specimen was PBMCs from the stem cell graft donor, collected from the stem cell graft. These receptor sequences come from a human donor who donated a stem cell graft to a child with inherited bone marrow failure. CDR3s include the opening cysteine and the closing phenylalanine or tryptophan.

v_call	j_call	cdr3_aa
TRBV5-6	TRBJ1-1	CASRRQGSTEAFF
TRBV28	TRBJ2-7	CAAEGRSEEQYF
TRBV7-9	TRBJ1-1	CASSLEQGGYVGAFF
TRBV4-2	TRBJ2-7	CASSQGDNLGEQYF
TRBV19	TRBJ1-1	CASSPGPAKRTEAFF
TRBV20-1	TRBJ1-1	CSAVRAAMNTEAFF
TRBV5-1	TRBJ2-5	CASSSLSLGTGLETQYF
TRBV28	TRBJ2-7	CASSSPGQGAQEQYF
TRBV2	TRBJ2-7	CASGVRTGPYEQYF
TRBV29-1	TRBJ2-1	CSVGQGGYNEQFF
TRBV5-1	TRBJ2-1	CASSLASGAYNEQFF
TRBV4-3	TRBJ1-4	CASSPGTAGDANEKLFF
TRBV20-1	TRBJ1-4	CSAGDHEKLFF
TRBV5-5	TRBJ1-4	CASSLEEEEKLFF
TRBV27	TRBJ2-2	CASSLQLTGELFF
TRBV7-2	TRBJ2-2	CASSLVQLTGELFF
TRBV6-2/TRBV6-3	TRBJ1-1	CASSYSRFLQGVGMNTEAFF
TRBV12-3/TRBV12-4	TRBJ1-1	CASTQSTEAFF
TRBV5-4	TRBJ2-1	CASSLWASGVGEQFF
TRBV29-1	TRBJ2-3	CSVEDGSSDTQYF
TRBV6-2/TRBV6-3	TRBJ2-3	CASSYSRGGEDTQYF
TRBV2	TRBJ1-5	CAFCPLGQGGLSGNQPQHF
TRBV24-1	TRBJ2-5	CATSVGGLQETQYF
TRBV15	TRBJ2-1	CATSRGRGPYNEQFF
TRBV9	TRBJ1-6	CASSLDQNSPLHF
TRBV5-1	TRBJ2-1	CASSLEQGANEQFF
TRBV5-1	TRBJ1-6	CASSQTGNSYNSPLHF
TRBV5-5	TRBJ1-1	CASSWSEGAEAFF
TRBV7-3	TRBJ1-2	CASSLGGPYGYTF
TRBV4-3	TRBJ2-2	CASSPTGGVQGGELFF
TRBV12-3/TRBV12-4	TRBJ1-1	CASSLGVKRAFF
TRBV25-1	TRBJ2-5	CASSDGTSRGETQYF
TRBV5-1	TRBJ2-7	CASSSLGEQYF
TRBV5-1	TRBJ1-5	CASSPGTGGPNQPQHF
TRBV12-3/TRBV12-4	TRBJ2-7	CASIPGPGGEQYF
TRBV29-1	TRBJ2-5	CSGLSSGAETQYF
TRBV7-2	TRBJ1-4	CASSSPDRGNEKLFF
TRBV24-1	TRBJ2-1	CATLSSYNEQFF
TRBV12-3/TRBV12-4	TRBJ1-5	CASSPHSGGQPQHF